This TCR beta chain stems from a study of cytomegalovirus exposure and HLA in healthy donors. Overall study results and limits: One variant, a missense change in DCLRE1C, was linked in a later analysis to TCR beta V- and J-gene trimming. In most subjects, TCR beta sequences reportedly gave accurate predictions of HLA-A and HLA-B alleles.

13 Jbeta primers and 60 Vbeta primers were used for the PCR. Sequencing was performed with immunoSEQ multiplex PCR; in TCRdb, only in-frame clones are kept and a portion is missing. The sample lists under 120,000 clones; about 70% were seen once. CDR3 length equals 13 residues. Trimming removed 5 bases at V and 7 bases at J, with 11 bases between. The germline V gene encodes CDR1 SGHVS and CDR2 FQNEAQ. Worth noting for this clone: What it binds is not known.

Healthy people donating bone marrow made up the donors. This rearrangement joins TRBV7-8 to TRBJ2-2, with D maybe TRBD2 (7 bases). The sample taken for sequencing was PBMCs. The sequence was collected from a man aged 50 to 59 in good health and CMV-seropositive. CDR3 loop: CASSPRGGGELFF. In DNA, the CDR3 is TGTGCCAGCAGCCCAAGGGGGGGCGGGGAGCTGTTTTTT. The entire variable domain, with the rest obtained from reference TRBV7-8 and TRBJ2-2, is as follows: GAGVSQSPRYKVAKRGQDVALRCDPISGHVSLFWYQQALGQGPEFLTYFQNEAQLDKSGLPSDRFFAERPEGSVSTLKIQRTQQEDSAVYLCASSPRGGGELFFGEGSRLTVL.